The 18 T cell receptor beta chains in this list originate from one sample, sequenced in a study of CD8 T cells in Susac syndrome. Random hexamers were used to reverse transcribe the RNA input (about 0.5 to 1 ug). TCRdb re-derived calls from the immunoSEQ multiplex PCR reads in MiXCR, one entry per CDR3 protein. The repertoire consists of roughly 80,000 distinct CDR3 sequences, with 75% to 95% occurring once and the leading ten covering 0.5% to 0.6%. The source material was CD8+ T cells from PBMCs. The receptors originated from a human donor with multiple sclerosis.

The chain combines TRBV15 with TRBJ2-1, with 10 bases aligning to TRBD2. CDR1 is LNHNV, CDR2 YYDKDF, per germline (reference sequence). The trim removed 1 base at V and 6 bases at J, leaving 3 bases unmatched. The CDR3 consists of 15 residues. In DNA, the CDR3 is TGTGCCACCAGCAGAGTGCCTAGCGGGGGCAATGAGCAGTTCTTC. This encodes CATSRVPSGGNEQFF.

The chain uses TRBV20-1 and TRBJ2-7; 11 bases match TRBD2. The CDR3 runs to 16 residues. V lost 3 bases to trimming and J lost 3 bases; unmatched junction nucleotides: 10. Germline lookup yields CDR1 DFQATT and CDR2 SNEGSKA (reference sequence). The CDR3: CSASLAGGWIVYEQYF. The CDR3 DNA sequence: TGCAGTGCTAGTCTAGCGGGGGGTTGGATCGTCTACGAGCAGTACTTC.

The chain joins TRBV18 to TRBJ2-2, with 12 bases aligning to TRBD2. Trimming at V came to 0 bases and at J to 6 bases, leaving 2 bases not matched to a gene. CDR1 and CDR2 (germline): KGHSH, LQKENI. CDR3 length: 16 amino acids. The CDR3 region has the DNA TGTGCCAGCTCACCACCTCTAGCGGGAGGGCCCGGGGAGCTGTTTTTT. This sequence encodes CASSPPLAGGPGELFF.

In this sample, this clonotype turned up a few times. The chain couples TRBV10-2 to TRBJ2-1; the match to TRBD2 covers 14 bases. V dropped 5 bases and J dropped 10; count of bases not matched to a gene: 7. CDR3 length equals 15 residues. Germline V gene sequence: CDR1 WSHSY, CDR2 SAAADI. CDR3 region: CASSPGLAGEREQFF. The CDR3 region has the DNA TGCGCCAGCAGTCCGGGACTAGCGGGAGAACGGGAGCAGTTCTTC.

The sample holds a few counts of this clonotype. The chain carries TRBV12-3 or TRBV12-4 and TRBJ2-1; D ambiguous. There are 14 residues in the CDR3. With 2 bases removed from V and 0 bases from J, the gap between germline ends came to 5 bases. The CDR3 loop is CASSLSSSYNEQFF. Here the CDR3 DNA reads TGTGCCAGCAGTTTATCTAGCTCCTACAATGAGCAGTTCTTC.

V usage is TRBV18 and J usage is TRBJ2-3; 7 bases are shared with TRBD2. J was trimmed by 2 bases and V by 4 bases; bases with no gene match: 9. The germline V gene has CDR1 KGHSH and CDR2 LQKENI. This CDR3 contains 16 residues. CDR3 protein: CASSQPGLPLTDTQYF. In DNA, the CDR3 is TGTGCCAGCTCACAACCGGGACTACCGCTCACAGATACGCAGTATTTT.

The rearrangement uses TRBV3-1 and TRBJ2-2; no clear D gene. The germline V and J ends were trimmed by 6 bases and 4 bases, with 6 bases remaining between them. Germline CDR1 LGHDT, CDR2 YNNKEL (reference sequence). The CDR3 extends over 12 amino acids. The CDR3 sequence: CASSPFTGELFF. CDR3 coding DNA: TGTGCCAGCAGTCCTTTCACCGGGGAGCTGTTTTTT.

V gene TRBV11-2 combines with J gene TRBJ1-1, with 7 bases aligning to TRBD1. Germline CDR1 SGHAT, CDR2 FQNNGV. The ends lost 4 bases at V and 2 bases at J; junction bases unmatched: 7. The CDR3 is 15 amino acids. The CDR3 is CASSSNRGLNTEAFF. CDR3 sequence (DNA): TGTGCCAGCAGCTCCAACAGGGGACTCAACACTGAAGCTTTCTTT. The full variable domain, rest sourced from reference TRBV11-2 and TRBJ1-1, is EAGVAQSPRYKIIEKRQSVAFWCNPISGHATLYWYQQILGQGPKLLIQFQNNGVVDDSQLPKDRFSAERLKGVDSTLKIQPAKLEDSAVYLCASSSNRGLNTEAFFGQGTRLTVV.

The gene calls are TRBV27 and TRBJ2-1, with a weak D call TRBD2 (5 bases). Germline values: CDR1 MNHEY, CDR2 SMNVEV (reference sequence). This CDR3 region has 14 residues. Between the trimmed V and J ends, which lost 10 bases and 0 bases, there was a span of 13 bases. The DNA of the CDR3 is TGTGCCACCTACCCGGGAAGCTCCTACAATGAGCAGTTCTTC. Protein: CATYPGSSYNEQFF.

V gene TRBV25-1 combines with J gene TRBJ2-7; D call uncertain. This CDR3 is 12 amino acids long. Germline values: CDR1 MGHDK, CDR2 SYGVNS. V was cut by 4 bases and J by 7 bases, with 11 bases left in between. CDR3 residues: CASSARLGEQYF. Here the CDR3 DNA reads TGTGCCAGCAGTGCCCGACTGGGGGAGCAGTACTTC.

The chain is built from TRBV28 and TRBJ2-5; either TRBD1 or TRBD2 may supply D (5 bases each). CDR3 size: 13 residues. Germline CDR1 is MDHEN and CDR2 is SYDVKM. The ends were cut back, 6 bases at V and 4 bases at J, with 12 bases in the middle. The CDR3 DNA sequence: TGTGCCAGCAGCACCGAGGGGAGAGAGACCCAGTACTTC. Its protein is CASSTEGRETQYF.

The V gene is TRBV7-3, the J gene TRBJ2-1; 14 bases line up with TRBD2. This CDR3 spans 15 amino acids. Germline V CDR1 and CDR2: SGHTA, FQGTGA. The trim removed 6 bases at V and 8 bases at J, leaving 6 bases unmatched. The CDR3 nucleotides are TGTGCCAGCAGACCAGGACTAGCGGGAGGCGATGAGCAGTTCTTC. Amino acids: CASRPGLAGGDEQFF.

The DNA for the CDR3 is TGTGCCAGCAGTGAACTGGCAGGGACCGGGGCCAACGTCCTGACTTTC. It translates to CASSELAGTGANVLTF. V gene TRBV2 combines with J gene TRBJ2-6; D might be TRBD1 or TRBD2, each matching 5 bases. The CDR3 has 16 amino acids. Trimming pared 2 bases from V and 4 bases from J, leaving 12 bases between. CDR1 and CDR2 (germline): SNHLY, FYNNEI.

The CDR3 nucleotides read TGCGCCAGCAGCCAAGCTAACCCCCTAACTTCACCCCTCCACTTT. Amino acid sequence: CASSQANPLTSPLHF. V gene TRBV4-1 combines with J gene TRBJ1-6; D gene ambiguous. The CDR3 has 15 amino acids. Germline V lookup: CDR1 MGHRA, CDR2 YSYEKL. Trimming pared 1 base from V and 9 bases from J, leaving 13 bases between.

The genes are TRBV28 and TRBJ2-4; D gene ambiguous. This CDR3 is 16 amino acids long. CDR1 is MDHEN and CDR2 is SYDVKM in the germline V gene. Trimming shortened V by 3 bases and J by 3 bases, and 15 bases separated the two germline ends. CDR3 residues: CASSFPPTEIKNIQYF. For the CDR3, the DNA is TGTGCCAGCAGTTTCCCCCCCACGGAGATCAAAAACATTCAGTACTTC.

The rearrangement joins TRBV19 to TRBJ1-5; a possible D gene is TRBD1 (5 bases). This CDR3 is 14 amino acids long. The germline V gene has CDR1 LNHDA and CDR2 SQIVND (reference sequence). V shed 3 bases and J shed 0 bases, with 6 bases lying between them. CDR3 sequence (DNA): TGTGCCAGTAGTATCGGGGGTAGCAATCAGCCCCAGCATTTT. Translated: CASSIGGSNQPQHF.

The chain has TRBV27 and TRBJ2-2; D is unresolved. Germline CDR1 MNHEY, CDR2 SMNVEV (reference sequence). The V and J ends lost 3 bases and 3 bases respectively, with 5 bases between them. The CDR3 sequence is 13 residues long. The CDR3 DNA sequence: TGTGCCAGCAGTTTTTGGGACACCGGGGAGCTGTTTTTT. Translation: CASSFWDTGELFF.

This sequence joins TRBV28 and TRBJ2-3; D assignment may be TRBD1 or TRBD2 (6 bases each). Germline CDR1 is MDHEN and CDR2 is SYDVKM. The CDR3 spans 16 residues. The V gene lost 4 bases and the J gene lost 2 bases, with 16 bases spanning the gap. DNA for the CDR3: TGTGCCAGCAGTTCCCCGGGGGCTTTGCTCACAGATACGCAGTATTTT. Protein product: CASSSPGALLTDTQYF.